The T cell receptor beta chain under discussion was sequenced for a study of T-cell reconstitution after alpha-beta-depleted transplantation in children. Germline CDR1 is SEHNR and CDR2 is FQNEAQ (reference sequence). CDR3 length: 17 amino acids. V shed 4 bases and J 4 bases; nucleotides not matched to a gene: 15. Unique molecular identifiers were used to barcode this TCRbeta library. TCRdb passed the PCR reads through MiXCR, listing each CDR3 protein once. This repertoire shows approximately 270,000 distinct CDR3 sequences, almost 10% found once; its top ten account for roughly 9.1%. This material consisted of PBMCs from the stem cell graft donor, taken from the stem cell graft. The chain couples TRBV7-9 to TRBJ1-2; 7 positions match TRBD1. The receptor's source is a human donor who donated a stem cell graft to a child with SCID. The CDR3 DNA reads as TGTGCCAGCAGCTCTTCGACAGGGCCAGGCCTTGGCTATGGCTACACCTTC. Translating gives CASSSSTGPGLGYGYTF.